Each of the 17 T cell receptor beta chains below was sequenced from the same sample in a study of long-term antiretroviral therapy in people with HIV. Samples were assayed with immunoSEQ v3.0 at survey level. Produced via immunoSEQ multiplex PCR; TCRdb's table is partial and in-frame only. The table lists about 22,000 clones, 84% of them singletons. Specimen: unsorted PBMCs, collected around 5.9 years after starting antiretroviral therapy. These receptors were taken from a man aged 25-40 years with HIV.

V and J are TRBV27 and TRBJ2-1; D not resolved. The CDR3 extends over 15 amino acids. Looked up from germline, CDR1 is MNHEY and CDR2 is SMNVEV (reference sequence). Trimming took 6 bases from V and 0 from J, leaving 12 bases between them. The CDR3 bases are TGTGCCAGCAGCGACCAGATGAGCTCCTACAATGAGCAGTTCTTC. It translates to CASSDQMSSYNEQFF.

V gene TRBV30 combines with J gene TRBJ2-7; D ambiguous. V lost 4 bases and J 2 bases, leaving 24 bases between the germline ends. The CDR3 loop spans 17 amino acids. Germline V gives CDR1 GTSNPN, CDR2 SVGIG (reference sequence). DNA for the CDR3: TGTGCCTGGACCCCCCCCCTGGTGGGCAGGCCCCCCTACGAGCAGTACTTC. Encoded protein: CAWTPPLVGRPPYEQYF.

CDR3 nucleotides: TGTGCCAGCAGCCGTGGGGACAGGGGGCGAGGTACTGAAGCTTTCTTT. Encoded protein: CASSRGDRGRGTEAFF. V and J are TRBV7-8 and TRBJ1-1; 12 nucleotides line up with TRBD1. In germline, CDR1 is SGHVS, CDR2 FQNEAQ. The CDR3 totals 16 residues. Trimming cost V 5 bases and J 5 bases; bases outside gene matches: 9.

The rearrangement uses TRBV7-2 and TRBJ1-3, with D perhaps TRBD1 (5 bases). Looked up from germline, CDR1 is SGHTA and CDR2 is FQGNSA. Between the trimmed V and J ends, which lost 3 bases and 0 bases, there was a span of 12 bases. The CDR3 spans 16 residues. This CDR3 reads CASSFAGKYSGNTIYF. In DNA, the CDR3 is TGTGCCAGCAGCTTCGCAGGGAAGTACTCTGGAAACACCATATATTTT.

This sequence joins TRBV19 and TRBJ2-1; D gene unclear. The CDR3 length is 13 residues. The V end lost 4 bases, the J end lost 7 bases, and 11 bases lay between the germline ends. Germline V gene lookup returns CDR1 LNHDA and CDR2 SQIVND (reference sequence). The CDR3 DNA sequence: TGTGCCAGTAGTAAGAATATAGGAAATGAGCAGTTCTTC. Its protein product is CASSKNIGNEQFF. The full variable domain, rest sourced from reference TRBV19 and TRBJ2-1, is DGGITQSPKYLFRKEGQNVTLSCEQNLNHDAMYWYRQDPGQGLRLIYYSQIVNDFQKGDIAEGYSVSREKKESFPLTVTSAQKNPTAFYLCASSKNIGNEQFFGPGTRLTVL.

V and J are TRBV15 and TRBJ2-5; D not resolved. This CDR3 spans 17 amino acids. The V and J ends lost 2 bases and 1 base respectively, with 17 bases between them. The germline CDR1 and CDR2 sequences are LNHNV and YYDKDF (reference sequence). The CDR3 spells CATSRHIPSASQETQYF. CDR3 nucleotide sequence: TGTGCCACCAGCAGACATATACCCTCAGCCAGCCAAGAGACCCAGTACTTC.

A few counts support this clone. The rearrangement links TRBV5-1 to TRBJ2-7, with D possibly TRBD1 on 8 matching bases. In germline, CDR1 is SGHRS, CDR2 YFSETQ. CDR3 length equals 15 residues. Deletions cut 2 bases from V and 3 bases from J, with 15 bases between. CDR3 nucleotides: TGCGCCAGCAGCTTAGCGGGACAGGTCGGCTACGAGCAGTACTTC. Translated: CASSLAGQVGYEQYF.

The CDR3 DNA reads as TGTGCCATCAGTGAACGGACAGGGGCCTACGAGCAGTACTTC. Amino acids: CAISERTGAYEQYF. The V call is TRBV10-3, the J call TRBJ2-7, with TRBD1 matching over 9 bases. This CDR3 spans 14 amino acids. In germline, CDR1 is ENHRY, CDR2 SYGVKD. Trimming removed 3 bases from V and 2 bases from J; junction bases left unmatched: 2.

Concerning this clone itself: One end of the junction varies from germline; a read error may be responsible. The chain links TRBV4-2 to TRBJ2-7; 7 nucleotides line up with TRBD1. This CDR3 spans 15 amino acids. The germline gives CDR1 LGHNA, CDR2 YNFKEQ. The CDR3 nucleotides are TGTGCCAGCAGCCATCCCCACGACGACAGGGCTGAAATCAACTTC. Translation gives CASSHPHDDRAEINF.

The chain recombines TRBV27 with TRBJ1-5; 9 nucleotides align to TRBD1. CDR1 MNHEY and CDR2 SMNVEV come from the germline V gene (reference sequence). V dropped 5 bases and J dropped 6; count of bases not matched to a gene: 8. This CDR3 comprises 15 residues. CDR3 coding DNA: TGTGCCAGCAGTAGGGACAGGGAAGGCAGTCAGCCCCAGCATTTT. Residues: CASSRDREGSQPQHF.

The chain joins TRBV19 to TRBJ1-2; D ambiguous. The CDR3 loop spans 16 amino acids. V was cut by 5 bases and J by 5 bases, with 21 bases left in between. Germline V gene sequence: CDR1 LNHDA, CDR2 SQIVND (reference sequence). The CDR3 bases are TGTGCCAGTAGTTTTTGGCAGGAGGCAAGCATGTATGGCTACACCTTC. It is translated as CASSFWQEASMYGYTF.

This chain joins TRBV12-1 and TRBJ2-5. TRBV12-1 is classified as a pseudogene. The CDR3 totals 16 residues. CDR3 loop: CASSFYGTSHQETQYF. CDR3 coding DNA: TGTGCCAGCAGCTTTTACGGGACCTCACACCAAGAGACCCAGTACTTC.

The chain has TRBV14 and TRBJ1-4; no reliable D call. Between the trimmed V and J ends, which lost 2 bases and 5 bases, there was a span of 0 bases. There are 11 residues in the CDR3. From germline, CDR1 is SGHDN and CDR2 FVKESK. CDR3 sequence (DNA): TGTGCCAGCAGCCAAAATGAAAAACTGTTTTTT. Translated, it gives CASSQNEKLFF.

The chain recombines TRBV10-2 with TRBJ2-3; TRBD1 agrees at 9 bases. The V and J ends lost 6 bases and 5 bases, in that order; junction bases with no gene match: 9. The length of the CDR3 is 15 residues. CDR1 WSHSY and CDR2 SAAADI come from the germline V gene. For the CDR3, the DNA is TGCGCCAGCAGGTACAACAGGGGGCGAGGAGATACGCAGTATTTT. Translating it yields CASRYNRGRGDTQYF.

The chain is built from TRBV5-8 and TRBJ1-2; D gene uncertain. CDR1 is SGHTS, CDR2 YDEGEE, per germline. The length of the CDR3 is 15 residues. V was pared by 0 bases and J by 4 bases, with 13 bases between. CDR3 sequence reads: CASSLEDGSSYGYTF. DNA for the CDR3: TGTGCCAGCAGCTTGGAAGATGGGAGCTCCTATGGCTACACCTTC.

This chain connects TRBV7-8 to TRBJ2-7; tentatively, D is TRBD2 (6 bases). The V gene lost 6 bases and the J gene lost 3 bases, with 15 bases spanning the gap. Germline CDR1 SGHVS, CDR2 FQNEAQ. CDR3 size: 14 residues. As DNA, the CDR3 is TGTGCCAGCAGTCCCGGGACTGCCTTCTACGAGCAGTACTTC. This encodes CASSPGTAFYEQYF.

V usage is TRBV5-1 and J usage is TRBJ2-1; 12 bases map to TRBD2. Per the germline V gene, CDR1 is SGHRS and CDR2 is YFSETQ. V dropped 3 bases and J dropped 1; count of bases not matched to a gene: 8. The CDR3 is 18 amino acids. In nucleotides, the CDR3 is TGCGCCAGCAGCTCTCGACTAGCGGGAGTGGGGTCCTACAATGAGCAGTTCTTC. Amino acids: CASSSRLAGVGSYNEQFF.